One sample yielded the 23 T cell receptor beta chains listed below, sequenced in a study of blood T cell repertoires in COVID-19. Generated by immunoSEQ multiplex PCR, the TCRdb table keeps only in-frame clones and is missing some. Among 270,000 or so clones listed, about 89% were seen once. Sequencing was carried out using peripheral blood. The receptors here all came from a man aged 35-49 years with acute or convalescent COVID-19.

V gene TRBV7-3 combines with J gene TRBJ1-4; TRBD1 aligns across 7 bases. Germline V CDR1 and CDR2: SGHTA, FQGTGA. This CDR3 spans 19 amino acids. The junction had 15 bases not matched to a gene; V was cut back by 5 bases and J by 0 bases. In DNA form, the CDR3 reads TGTGCCAGCAGCCCCCCCCCACAGGGGAACTCCACAACTAATGAAAAACTGTTTTTT. Amino acid sequence: CASSPPPQGNSTTNEKLFF.

Only one count was recorded for this clone. The V and J genes are TRBV12-5 and TRBJ2-1; TRBD1 matches at 11 bases. Per the germline V gene, CDR1 is LGHNT and CDR2 is FRNRAP. After removal of 6 bases from V and 1 base from J, the junction contained 2 bases not matched to a gene. This CDR3 is 15 amino acids long. The CDR3 loop reads CASGGDRGSYNEQFF. The CDR3 nucleotides are TGTGCTAGTGGAGGGGACAGGGGGTCCTACAATGAGCAGTTCTTC.

This sequence joins TRBV6-5 and TRBJ1-4; a weak D match, TRBD1 (5 bases). CDR3 length: 14 amino acids. Per the germline V gene, CDR1 is MNHEY and CDR2 is SVGAGI. V lost 7 bases and J 5 bases, leaving 14 bases between the germline ends. DNA of the CDR3: TGTGCCAGCAAGCTCGGACAAATAAATGAAAAACTGTTTTTT. Its protein product is CASKLGQINEKLFF.

The CDR3 spells CSGYSRGNTEAFF. In nucleotides, the CDR3 is TGCAGCGGTTATTCTCGGGGGAACACTGAAGCTTTCTTT. The chain joins TRBV29-1 to TRBJ1-1; unclear D gene. The CDR3 extends over 13 amino acids. CDR1 and CDR2 (germline): SQVTM, ANQGSEA. V lost 7 bases, J lost 1 base, and 13 bases lay in between.

The gene calls are TRBV3-1 (or the pseudogene TRBV3-2) and TRBJ2-7; D is possibly TRBD2 (7 bases). V was pared by 1 base and J by 0 bases, with 13 bases between. Germline-derived CDR1 and CDR2 are LGHDT and YNNKEL (reference sequence). This CDR3 contains 16 residues. The CDR3 reads CASSQAGGSHSYEQYF. The CDR3 DNA follows: TGTGCCAGCAGCCAAGCGGGGGGCTCACACTCCTACGAGCAGTACTTC.

J is TRBJ1-1 and V is TRBV5-4; 7 bases line up with TRBD1. This CDR3 has 17 residues. V lost 4 bases, J lost 0 bases, and 12 bases stayed unmatched. Germline V gene lookup returns CDR1 SGHNT and CDR2 YYREEE (reference sequence). CDR3 region: CASSLGGTAYMNTEAFF. As DNA, the CDR3 is TGTGCCAGCAGCCTAGGGGGGACAGCCTACATGAACACTGAAGCTTTCTTT.

The chain has TRBV9 and TRBJ1-2; 10 bases are a match to TRBD1. Germline V CDR1 and CDR2: SGDLS, YYNGEE. V was pared by 4 bases and J by 8 bases, with 8 bases of the junction left unmatched. The CDR3 is 14 amino acids. In nucleotides, the CDR3 is TGTGCCAGCAGCTTCAGACAGGGGGCTTTGGGCTACACCTTC. Amino acids: CASSFRQGALGYTF.

This chain joins TRBV6-5 and TRBJ1-2; no clear D. V was pared by 5 bases and J by 5 bases, with 9 bases between. CDR1 is MNHEY and CDR2 is SVGAGI in the germline V gene. There are 12 residues in the CDR3. This chain's CDR3 is CASSPSTYGYTF. CDR3 nucleotide sequence: TGTGCCAGCAGTCCGTCGACTTATGGCTACACCTTC.

The rearrangement joins TRBV9 to TRBJ2-7; TRBD1 is a possible D gene (6 bases). CDR1 is SGDLS and CDR2 is YYNGEE in the germline V gene. The CDR3 loop spans 14 amino acids. The germline V and J ends were trimmed by 0 bases and 2 bases, with 9 bases remaining between them. This CDR3 reads CASSVDRAAYEQYF. The DNA of the CDR3 is TGTGCCAGCAGCGTAGACAGGGCCGCCTACGAGCAGTACTTC.

This chain connects TRBV11-2 to TRBJ2-1; 10 positions agree with TRBD2. The CDR3 totals 15 residues. Germline V gives CDR1 SGHAT, CDR2 FQNNGV. The V gene end was trimmed by 0 bases and the J gene end by 14 bases; junction bases not matched to a gene: 10. DNA for the CDR3: TGTGCCAGCAGCTTAGATAGGGCTAGCGGGGGAAGGGAGTTCTTC. Protein product: CASSLDRASGGREFF.

The rearrangement links TRBV12-5 to TRBJ1-3; weak D call: TRBD1 (5 bases). The germline CDR1 and CDR2 sequences are LGHNT and FRNRAP. The ends were cut back, 5 bases at V and 0 bases at J, with 14 bases in the middle. The CDR3 sequence is 16 residues long. CDR3 in amino acids: CASGPETALSGNTIYF. The CDR3 DNA follows: TGTGCTAGTGGTCCGGAGACAGCCCTCTCTGGAAACACCATATATTTT. The whole variable domain, filled in from reference TRBV12-5 and TRBJ1-3, reads DARVTQTPRHKVTEMGQEVTMRCQPILGHNTVFWYRQTMMQGLELLAYFRNRAPLDDSGMPKDRFSAEMPDATLATLKIQPSEPRDSAVYFCASGPETALSGNTIYFGEGSWLTVV.

The chain links TRBV4-2 to TRBJ1-2; TRBD1 matches at 9 bases. This CDR3 contains 14 residues. V shed 4 bases and J 8 bases; nucleotides not matched to a gene: 8. Germline CDR1 LGHNA, CDR2 YNFKEQ. The CDR3 coding sequence is TGTGCCAGCAGCCGAAAACAGGGGGCGGAAGGCTACACCTTC. Protein sequence: CASSRKQGAEGYTF.

In its sample, this clone was seen once. This sequence joins TRBV6-5 and TRBJ1-1; a possible D gene is TRBD1 (5 bases). Germline V gives CDR1 MNHEY, CDR2 SVGAGI. Trimming pared 7 bases from V and 1 base from J, leaving 10 bases between. This CDR3 spans 13 amino acids. CDR3 DNA sequence: TGTGCCAGCAAAGAACAGGCGAACACTGAAGCTTTCTTT. Amino acid sequence: CASKEQANTEAFF.

The V call is TRBV6-5, the J call TRBJ1-5; possible D gene TRBD1, 6 bases. In germline, CDR1 is MNHEY, CDR2 SVGAGI. The CDR3 is made up of 15 amino acids. Trimming removed 7 bases at V and 0 bases at J, with 13 bases between. CDR3 sequence: CASNLQGNSNQPQHF. In DNA, the CDR3 is TGTGCCAGCAACTTGCAGGGGAATAGCAATCAGCCCCAGCATTTT.

The chain couples TRBV11-2 to TRBJ1-1, with D unresolved. This CDR3 has 14 amino acids. Trimming stripped 5 bases from V and 1 base from J, with 11 bases between. Germline V lookup: CDR1 SGHAT, CDR2 FQNNGV. CDR3 sequence (DNA): TGTGCCAGCAGCCCCGAGCGGGCGAACACTGAAGCTTTCTTT. It translates to CASSPERANTEAFF.

On this clone: Other DNA variants within this sample encode the same CDR3. The V call is TRBV15, the J call TRBJ2-7, with D uncertain. The germline CDR1 and CDR2 sequences are LNHNV and YYDKDF (reference sequence). V dropped 0 bases and J dropped 1 base, with 4 bases sitting between them. The CDR3 loop spans 13 amino acids. This CDR3 reads CATSRDRSYEQYF. The CDR3 nucleotides read TGTGCCACCAGCAGAGACAGATCCTACGAGCAGTACTTC. Full variable domain (rest looked up from reference TRBV15 and TRBJ2-7): DAMVIQNPRYQVTQFGKPVTLSCSQTLNHNVMYWYQQKSSQAPKLLFHYYDKDFNNEADTPDNFQSRRPNTSFCFLDIRSPGLGDTAMYLCATSRDRSYEQYFGPGTRLTVT.

The chain employs TRBV5-1 and TRBJ2-7, with D tentatively TRBD1 (6 bases). The V end was cut by 2 bases, the J end by 7 bases, with 10 bases between. The germline CDR1 and CDR2 sequences are SGHRS and YFSETQ. This CDR3 has 12 residues. The CDR3 protein is CASSFPGVEQYF. The CDR3 coding sequence is TGCGCCAGCAGCTTCCCAGGGGTGGAGCAGTACTTC. Full variable domain (missing parts from reference TRBV5-1 and TRBJ2-7): KAGVTQTPRYLIKTRGQQVTLSCSPISGHRSVSWYQQTPGQGLQFLFEYFSETQRNKGNFPGRFSGRQFSNSRSEMNVSTLELGDSALYLCASSFPGVEQYFGPGTRLTVT.

The chain links TRBV9 to TRBJ1-1, with a possible D match to TRBD1 (6 bases). The CDR3 has 15 amino acids. Trimming pared 3 bases from V and 0 bases from J, leaving 12 bases between. CDR1 is SGDLS, CDR2 YYNGEE, per germline. CDR3 region: CASSAGTFMNTEAFF. CDR3 nucleotide sequence: TGTGCCAGCAGCGCTGGGACATTTATGAACACTGAAGCTTTCTTT.

The gene calls are TRBV29-1 and TRBJ2-2; D remains ambiguous. CDR3 length: 11 amino acids. Trimming stripped 7 bases from V and 6 bases from J, with 9 bases between. The V gene's germline CDR1 is SQVTM and CDR2 ANQGSEA. DNA of the CDR3: TGCAGCGCCGCGGAGTCCGGGGAGCTGTTTTTT. Encoded protein: CSAAESGELFF.

The chain has TRBV30 and TRBJ2-6; D is uncertain. CDR3 length: 15 residues. Germline CDR1 is GTSNPN and CDR2 is SVGIG (reference sequence). V lost 0 bases and J lost 1, with 7 bases in between. Here the CDR3 reads CAWSVRRSGANVLTF. The CDR3 DNA follows: TGTGCCTGGAGTGTACGGCGGTCTGGGGCCAACGTCCTGACTTTC.

This clone was counted between two and nine times. The V call is TRBV7-8, the J call TRBJ1-3; tentative D call: TRBD1 (5 bases). CDR1 SGHVS and CDR2 FQNEAQ come from the germline V gene. The V and J ends lost 3 bases and 0 bases respectively, with 15 bases between them. The CDR3 extends over 17 amino acids. This CDR3 reads CASSLGTAGNSGNTIYF. For the CDR3, the DNA is TGTGCCAGCAGCTTGGGGACGGCGGGGAACTCTGGAAACACCATATATTTT.

The CDR3, as DNA: TGTGCCAGCAGAAGAGGACTAGCGGGGCCATGGGATGAGCAGTTCTTC. This gives the protein CASRRGLAGPWDEQFF. The V and J genes are TRBV2 and TRBJ2-1; 12 positions match TRBD2. The CDR3 extends over 16 amino acids. J lost 8 bases, V lost 6 bases, and 11 bases had no gene match. Germline V gene lookup returns CDR1 SNHLY and CDR2 FYNNEI.

The chain has TRBV6-4 and TRBJ2-2, with 7 bases fitting TRBD2. The CDR3 totals 15 residues. V dropped 4 bases and J dropped 0; count of bases not matched to a gene: 2. CDR1 MRHNA and CDR2 SNTAGT come from the germline V gene. Written as DNA, the CDR3 is TGTGCCAGCAGTGTCGGGGGGACGAACACCGGGGAGCTGTTTTTT. Its protein product is CASSVGGTNTGELFF.